Presented here are 30 T cell receptor beta chains from one specimen sequenced in a study of graft-versus-host responses after intestinal transplantation. Clones were read by immunoSEQ multiplex PCR, and TCRdb kept only the in-frame ones, dropping some. The data contain some 100,000 clones, over 75% of them singletons. For these TCRs, the target antigens are not known. The sequencing here drew on unstimulated CD4+ T cells sorted from spleen or lymph node cells, taken before transplant. These receptors were collected from a human donor who was the organ donor for an intestinal transplant.

This chain connects TRBV21-1 to TRBJ1-1. TRBV21-1 is a listed pseudogene. The CDR3 runs 15 residues. The CDR3 DNA follows: TGTGCCAGCAGCAAAGGGTACCCCGGGGCCACTGAAGCTTTCTTT. It yields the protein CASSKGYPGATEAFF.

The J gene is TRBJ2-3, the V gene TRBV5-6; TRBD1 matches at 9 bases. The trim removed 2 bases at V and 0 bases at J, leaving 4 bases unmatched. The V gene's germline CDR1 is SGHDT and CDR2 YYEEEE. CDR3 length: 16 amino acids. The CDR3 DNA sequence: TGTGCCAGCAGCTTCGGGACAGGGCTTAGCACAGATACGCAGTATTTT. Protein sequence: CASSFGTGLSTDTQYF.

The J gene is TRBJ1-6, the V gene TRBV10-3; D unclear. Trimming removed 0 bases at V and 7 bases at J, with 4 bases between. Germline CDR1 is ENHRY and CDR2 is SYGVKD. The CDR3 spans 13 residues. The CDR3 DNA is TGTGCCATCAGTGAGTCAAGGAATTCACCCCTCCACTTT. This translates into CAISESRNSPLHF.

This clone showed up just once. Germline and junction disagree at one end, which may indicate a read error. This chain links TRBV30 with TRBJ1-1; D may be TRBD1 (5 bases). Germline V gene data show CDR1 as GTSNPN and CDR2 as SVGIG (reference sequence). This CDR3 comprises 15 residues. The CDR3 sequence: CVWTPGLLSGTEAFF. Here the CDR3 DNA reads TGTGTCTGGACCCCGGGACTCCTCTCGGGCACTGAAGCTTTCTTT.

V usage is TRBV28 and J usage is TRBJ2-7, with TRBD1 matching over 8 bases. Germline trimming cut 3 bases from V and 8 bases from J; bases unmatched to any gene: 9. Germline CDR1 reads MDHEN; CDR2 reads SYDVKM. This CDR3 region has 14 residues. CDR3 protein: CASSLSGTGDKQYF. The CDR3 DNA reads as TGTGCCAGCAGTTTGTCCGGGACAGGCGACAAGCAGTACTTC. The entire variable domain, with the rest obtained from reference TRBV28 and TRBJ2-7, is as follows: DVKVTQSSRYLVKRTGEKVFLECVQDMDHENMFWYRQDPGLGLRLIYFSYDVKMKEKGDIPEGYSVSREKKERFSLILESASTNQTSMYLCASSLSGTGDKQYFGPGTRLTVT.

The chain recombines TRBV25-1 with TRBJ1-5; D is ambiguous. CDR1 MGHDK and CDR2 SYGVNS come from the germline V gene. The CDR3 contains 13 residues. Trimming cost V 3 bases and J 4 bases, with 7 bases left between them. CDR3 nucleotides: TGTGCCAGCAGTGAGCCGGGAAATCAGCCCCAGCATTTT. Protein: CASSEPGNQPQHF.

V and J are TRBV5-1 and TRBJ2-7; D gene ambiguous. Germline values: CDR1 SGHRS, CDR2 YFSETQ. CDR3 length equals 15 residues. The V and J ends lost 0 bases and 5 bases respectively, with 15 bases between them. CDR3 in amino acids: CASSLESSPRHEQYF. The DNA for the CDR3 is TGCGCCAGCAGCTTGGAGTCGAGTCCTCGCCACGAGCAGTACTTC.

The chain recombines TRBV7-9 with TRBJ2-3; a weak D match, TRBD1 (6 bases). Trimming shortened V by 1 base and J by 0 bases, and 14 bases separated the two germline ends. Germline assignment: CDR1 SEHNR and CDR2 FQNEAQ (reference sequence). This CDR3 is 17 amino acids long. The CDR3 region has the DNA TGTGCCAGCAGCTTAGAAGATACAGGGATGAGCACAGATACGCAGTATTTT. It encodes CASSLEDTGMSTDTQYF.

This chain links TRBV7-2 with TRBJ2-7; 10 positions match TRBD2. The ends lost 2 bases at V and 10 bases at J; junction bases unmatched: 8. Germline-derived CDR1 and CDR2 are SGHTA and FQGNSA. The CDR3 contains 14 residues. The CDR3 coding sequence is TGTGCCAGCAGCTTAACTAGCGGGGCCCGGTTCCAGTACTTC. Its translation: CASSLTSGARFQYF.

This clone was detected once. The chain has TRBV28 and TRBJ1-4; D perhaps matches TRBD1 (5 bases). Looked up from germline, CDR1 is MDHEN and CDR2 is SYDVKM. The CDR3 has 14 residues. V lost 6 bases and J lost 5, with 13 bases in between. The CDR3 bases are TGTGCCAGCAGCCCGGGACTTATCAATGAAAAACTGTTTTTT. Residues: CASSPGLINEKLFF.

This chain links TRBV6-1 with TRBJ2-7, with D perhaps TRBD2 (6 bases). Trimming shortened V by 8 bases and J by 6 bases, and 20 bases separated the two germline ends. The CDR3 consists of 14 residues. CDR1 is MNHNS, CDR2 SASEGT, per germline. CDR3 protein: CASSLATSSSEQYF. The CDR3, as DNA: TGTGCCAGCTCACTCGCGACTAGTTCGAGCGAGCAGTACTTC.

The V gene is TRBV30, the J gene TRBJ2-7; the D gene is possibly TRBD1 (6 bases). This CDR3 spans 13 amino acids. Germline V gene lookup returns CDR1 GTSNPN and CDR2 SVGIG (reference sequence). Trimming cost V 0 bases and J 0 bases, with 6 bases left between them. CDR3 sequence reads: CAWSVDSSYEQYF. Here the CDR3 DNA reads TGTGCCTGGAGTGTGGACAGCTCCTACGAGCAGTACTTC.

J is TRBJ1-2 and V is TRBV28, with 7 bases lining up with TRBD1. The CDR3 is 16 residues long. The J segment lost 2 bases and the V segment lost 6 bases, leaving 12 bases of the junction unmatched. CDR1 and CDR2 from the germline V gene are MDHEN and SYDVKM. CDR3 amino acids: CASSNVQGGGNYGYTF. The CDR3 nucleotides read TGTGCCAGCAGCAATGTTCAGGGAGGGGGCAACTATGGCTACACCTTC.

V is TRBV7-9 and J is TRBJ1-5, with D possibly TRBD1 on 5 matching bases. The length of the CDR3 is 14 residues. V was clipped by 1 base and J by 5 bases, with 9 bases between them. Looked up from germline, CDR1 is SEHNR and CDR2 is FQNEAQ (reference sequence). In nucleotides, the CDR3 is TGTGCCAGCAGCTTAGGGGACGGATATCAGCCCCAGCATTTT. This translates into CASSLGDGYQPQHF. Full variable domain (outside the CDR3, taken from reference TRBV7-9 and TRBJ1-5): DTGVSQNPRHKITKRGQNVTFRCDPISEHNRLYWYRQTLGQGPEFLTYFQNEAQLEKSRLLSDRFSAERPKGSFSTLEIQRTEQGDSAMYLCASSLGDGYQPQHFGDGTRLSIL.

The chain uses TRBV2 and TRBJ1-2; TRBD1 agrees at 9 bases. CDR3 length: 14 residues. J gave up 7 bases and V 5 bases, and 8 bases lay outside the gene matches. Germline V gene lookup returns CDR1 SNHLY and CDR2 FYNNEI. For the CDR3, the DNA is TGTGCCAGCAGTCTGTTTTCACAGGGGGCTGGCTACACCTTC. Translation: CASSLFSQGAGYTF.

In nucleotides, the CDR3 is TGTGCCAGCAGCGGGTTCGGGACAGCCTACGAGCAGTACTTC. This gives the protein CASSGFGTAYEQYF. V is TRBV28 and J is TRBJ2-7; 7 bases line up with TRBD1. The germline V gene encodes CDR1 MDHEN and CDR2 SYDVKM. Trimming took 6 bases from V and 2 from J; bases not matched to a gene: 7. CDR3 size: 14 residues.

The rearrangement joins TRBV10-3 to TRBJ1-2; D perhaps matches TRBD1 (6 bases). The germline V gene has CDR1 ENHRY and CDR2 SYGVKD. There are 18 residues in the CDR3. V lost 2 bases and J 2 bases, leaving 21 bases between the germline ends. The CDR3 DNA is TGTGCCATCAGTGAGCGAAGGACAGATACCCCCGGGAACTATGGCTACACCTTC. The encoded protein is CAISERRTDTPGNYGYTF.

CDR3 protein: CASSLLRKATSGNTIYF. Here the CDR3 DNA reads TGTGCCAGCAGCTTGCTCCGGAAGGCGACCTCTGGAAACACCATATATTTT. V usage is TRBV5-6 and J usage is TRBJ1-3; D gene uncertain. The V gene lost 1 base and the J gene lost 0 bases, with 14 bases spanning the gap. Germline-derived CDR1 and CDR2 are SGHDT and YYEEEE. CDR3 length: 17 amino acids.

The rearrangement links TRBV5-1 to TRBJ2-7; TRBD1 aligns across 7 bases. Germline assignment: CDR1 SGHRS and CDR2 YFSETQ. J was trimmed by 4 bases and V by 5 bases; bases with no gene match: 15. This CDR3 contains 16 residues. CDR3 nucleotides: TGCGCCAGCAGTTACCAGGGGCCCGGGACAGTTTACGAGCAGTACTTC. It yields the protein CASSYQGPGTVYEQYF.

The gene calls are TRBV10-3 and TRBJ2-3, with D perhaps given as TRBD1 or TRBD2 (5 bases each). Germline V gene lookup returns CDR1 ENHRY and CDR2 SYGVKD. CDR3 length: 12 residues. V lost 10 bases and J 5 bases, leaving 13 bases between the germline ends. The CDR3, as DNA: TGTGCCACCCGCCAGGGAGTAGATACGCAGTATTTT. Amino acid sequence: CATRQGVDTQYF.

The J gene is TRBJ2-7, the V gene TRBV5-1; 10 bases are shared with TRBD1. The ends lost 0 bases at V and 0 bases at J; junction bases unmatched: 6. This CDR3 is 17 amino acids long. Looked up from germline, CDR1 is SGHRS and CDR2 is YFSETQ. The CDR3 loop reads CASSLALTGGASYEQYF. CDR3 in DNA: TGCGCCAGCAGCTTGGCCTTGACAGGGGGCGCCTCCTACGAGCAGTACTTC.

The V call is TRBV19, the J call TRBJ2-5; 12 bases align to TRBD2. After removal of 9 bases from V and 2 bases from J, the junction contained 4 bases not matched to a gene. The CDR3 totals 14 residues. CDR1 LNHDA and CDR2 SQIVND come from the germline V gene (reference sequence). The DNA of the CDR3 is TGTGCCAGCACGACTAGCGGGGGACAAGAGACCCAGTACTTC. It translates to CASTTSGGQETQYF.

The chain couples TRBV7-2 to TRBJ2-5, with D possibly matching TRBD2 (6 bases). With 5 bases removed from V and 1 base from J, the gap between germline ends came to 14 bases. Germline V lookup: CDR1 SGHTA, CDR2 FQGNSA. This CDR3 spans 15 amino acids. The CDR3 DNA reads as TGTGCCAGCAGCACTCGCGGGGTAATCCAAGAGACCCAGTACTTC. It specifies CASSTRGVIQETQYF.

The V and J genes are TRBV10-3 and TRBJ2-1; D call uncertain. The CDR3 totals 10 residues. Trimming pared 10 bases from V and 5 bases from J, leaving 6 bases between. In germline, CDR1 is ENHRY, CDR2 SYGVKD. CDR3 sequence reads: CATYNNEQFF. The CDR3 region has the DNA TGTGCCACCTACAACAATGAGCAGTTCTTC.

The chain joins TRBV5-1 to TRBJ1-4; no clear D gene. This CDR3 spans 13 amino acids. The germline V gene has CDR1 SGHRS and CDR2 YFSETQ. Trimming removed 0 bases at V and 7 bases at J, with 7 bases between. CDR3 sequence reads: CASSLGPSEKLFF. As DNA, the CDR3 is TGCGCCAGCAGCTTGGGACCAAGTGAAAAACTGTTTTTT.

The rearrangement joins TRBV18 to TRBJ2-1; D is undetermined. CDR3 length equals 13 residues. Trimming took off 1 base at V and 6 bases at J, with 7 bases between the two ends. CDR1 and CDR2 from the germline V gene are KGHSH and LQKENI. The CDR3, as DNA: TGTGCCAGCTCACCACAGGGAATCAATGAGCAGTTCTTC. Translation gives CASSPQGINEQFF.

The rearrangement joins TRBV5-6 to TRBJ2-1; TRBD2 matches at 16 bases. The CDR3 loop spans 17 amino acids. After removal of 4 bases from V and 7 bases from J, the junction contained 8 bases not matched to a gene. Germline V gene lookup returns CDR1 SGHDT and CDR2 YYEEEE. For the CDR3, the DNA is TGTGCCAGCAGCATCGGGACTAGCGGGGGGGCCTTAAATGAGCAGTTCTTC. As protein: CASSIGTSGGALNEQFF.

V gene TRBV14 combines with J gene TRBJ2-5; 8 bases map to TRBD2. V lost 5 bases, J lost 1 base, and 21 bases stayed unmatched. Germline loops: CDR1 SGHDN, CDR2 FVKESK. The CDR3 contains 20 residues. The CDR3 sequence is CASSAWTAPGLVYRQETQYF. The CDR3 nucleotides are TGTGCCAGCAGCGCCTGGACAGCTCCGGGACTAGTTTATCGCCAAGAGACCCAGTACTTC.

J is TRBJ2-1 and V is TRBV25-1; 9 bases map to TRBD2. V lost 10 bases to trimming and J lost 0 bases; unmatched junction nucleotides: 7. This CDR3 has 15 residues. Germline values: CDR1 MGHDK, CDR2 SYGVNS. Written as DNA, the CDR3 is TGTGCCACCTCAGCGGGGGGCCTCTCCTACAATGAGCAGTTCTTC. Its translation: CATSAGGLSYNEQFF.

CDR3 loop: CASSLEDQWAPSYEQYF. DNA of the CDR3: TGTGCCAGCAGCTTAGAGGATCAATGGGCACCTTCCTACGAGCAGTACTTC. This chain links TRBV7-9 with TRBJ2-7; D ambiguous. The V end lost 1 base, the J end lost 1 base, and 17 bases lay between the germline ends. The CDR3 extends over 17 amino acids. Germline CDR1 and CDR2: SEHNR and FQNEAQ (reference sequence).